This T cell receptor (beta chain) was found in a study of identical twins. Study results and limitations: Twin sharing of out-of-frame TCR alpha was underestimated by models in monozygotic pairs. Invariant MAIT and iNKT cells may have partly biased zero-insertion analyses.

The ends lost 6 bases at V and 3 bases at J; junction bases unmatched: 8. Germline CDR1 and CDR2: MNHEY and SMNVEV (reference sequence). The CDR3 contains 16 residues. With template switching, a universal primer site was added, and the cDNA carried unique molecular identifiers. Each CDR3 protein is one row after TCRdb ran MiXCR on the 5' RACE reads. Counted here are about 460,000 distinct CDR3 sequences, 13% to 15% occurring once; the ten biggest clones make up 0.5% to 0.65%. As regards this clonotype: Antigen unknown.

The same data also went into a second study, on yellow fever vaccine responses in identical twins.

This chain joins TRBV27 and TRBJ2-5; 12 bases map to TRBD2. The sequenced material came from CD4+ T cells sorted from blood. The origin of this receptor is a young woman in good health. The CDR3 loop reads CASRPSGGADKETQYF. As DNA, the CDR3 is TGTGCCAGCAGGCCTAGCGGGGGGGCCGACAAAGAGACCCAGTACTTC.